The 6 T cell receptor beta chains below were found in one sample sequenced in a study of T cell clonality in common variable immunodeficiency. TCRdb's table, derived via immunoSEQ multiplex PCR, lists solely in-frame clones and lacks some. Observed in the sample are 35,000 to 50,000 clones, none of them singletons. Material for sequencing was peripheral blood mononuclear cells. These receptors all come from a person between 18 and 70 years old in good health.

This clone was observed at least ten times. The sequence runs out 3 residues before the end of the CDR3; the remainder is reconstructed from the germline J gene. This rearrangement joins TRBV12-3 or TRBV12-4 to TRBJ2-3; maybe TRBD2 (6 bases). The CDR3 covers 14 residues. Between the trimmed V and J ends, which lost 6 bases and 0 bases, there was a span of 10 bases. The DNA read from the CDR3 is TGTGCCAGCAGGAGCGGGCCTAGCACAGATACG. It specifies CASRSGPSTDT. The full CDR3 protein is CASRSGPSTDTQYF.

This clone was counted only a few times. The CDR3 is cut off 3 residues early in the read; its end comes from the germline J gene. The chain is built from TRBV11-3 and TRBJ2-7, with D hard to call. The V gene lost 1 base and the J gene lost 0 bases, with 7 bases spanning the gap. Germline CDR1 is SGHNT and CDR2 is YENEEA. The CDR3 is made up of 14 amino acids. The DNA read from the CDR3 is TGTGCCAGCAGCTTAGGCGCCAACTCCTACGAG. It is translated as CASSLGANSYE. The CDR3, in full, reads CASSLGANSYEQYF.

Many counts were recorded for this clone. The read gets to within 3 residues of the CDR3 end, and the germline J gene fills in the rest. This chain uses TRBV19 with TRBJ2-2; maybe TRBD1 (6 bases). Germline loops: CDR1 LNHDA, CDR2 SQIVND (reference sequence). With 10 bases removed from V and 4 bases from J, the gap between germline ends came to 16 bases. CDR3 length equals 14 residues. The part of the CDR3 DNA that was read is TGTGCCACCTCACGCGGACAGTTCACCGGGGAG. Translated, it gives CATSRGQFTGE. The CDR3 as a whole reads CATSRGQFTGELFF.

This clone was seen many times. Read coverage stops 3 residues before the CDR3 terminus; the germline J gene supplies the remainder. The V call is TRBV4-1, the J call TRBJ2-1, with 14 bases lining up with TRBD2. Trimming removed 4 bases from V and 7 bases from J; junction bases left unmatched: 6. Germline lookup yields CDR1 MGHRA and CDR2 YSYEKL. The CDR3 contains 16 residues. Partial CDR3 DNA: TGCGCCAGCAGCCGTGAGACTAGCGGGAGGGGTAATGAG. Amino acid sequence: CASSRETSGRGNE. The CDR3 reads in full as CASSRETSGRGNEQFF.

This clone appeared many times. The CDR3 extends 3 residues past the end of the read, so its final part is completed from the germline J gene. This chain links TRBV5-6 with TRBJ2-2, with 7 bases aligning to TRBD1. Germline lookup yields CDR1 SGHDT and CDR2 YYEEEE. This CDR3 has 15 residues. The junction had 11 bases not matched to a gene; V was cut back by 7 bases and J by 5 bases. CDR3 bases read: TGTGCCAGCCATGAAGGGGGCGCGCTGACCGGGGAG. It is translated as CASHEGGALTGE. Given in full, the CDR3 is CASHEGGALTGELFF.

This clone was detected many times. With the read ending 3 residues before the CDR3 end, the germline J gene is used to fill in that end. The gene calls are TRBV9 and TRBJ2-1; D remains ambiguous. V shed 1 base and J shed 0 bases, with 11 bases lying between them. The CDR3 covers 16 residues. CDR1 is SGDLS and CDR2 is YYNGEE in the germline V gene. The CDR3 protein is CASSVKVHSSYNEQFF. CDR3 DNA (partial): TGTGCCAGCAGCGTAAAGGTTCACAGCTCCTACAATGAG.